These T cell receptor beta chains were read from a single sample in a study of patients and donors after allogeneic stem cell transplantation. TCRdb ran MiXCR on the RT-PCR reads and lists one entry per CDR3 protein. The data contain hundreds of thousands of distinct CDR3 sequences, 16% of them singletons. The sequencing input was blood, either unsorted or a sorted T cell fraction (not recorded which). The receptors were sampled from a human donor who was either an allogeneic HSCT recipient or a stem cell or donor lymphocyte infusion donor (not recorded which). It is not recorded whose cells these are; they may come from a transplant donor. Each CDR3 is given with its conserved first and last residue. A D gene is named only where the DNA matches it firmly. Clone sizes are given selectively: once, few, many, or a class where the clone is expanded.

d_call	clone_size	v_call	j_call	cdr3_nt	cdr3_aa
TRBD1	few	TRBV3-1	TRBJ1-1	TGTGCCAGCAGTGTCCGAGGGGACAGTGAAGCTTTCTTT	CASSVRGDSEAFF
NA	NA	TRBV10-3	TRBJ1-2	TGTGCCATCAGCGACAGTGACCGGCCTGGCTACACCTTC	CAISDSDRPGYTF
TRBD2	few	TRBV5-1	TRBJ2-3	TGCGCCAGCAGCTTGGAGGGTCTAGCGGGACTCGATACGCAGTATTTT	CASSLEGLAGLDTQYF
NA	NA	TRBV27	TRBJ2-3	TGTGCCAGCAGTTTCTATCATGAAGGGGGGCCAGATACGCAGTATTTT	CASSFYHEGGPDTQYF
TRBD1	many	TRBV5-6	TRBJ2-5	TGTGCCAGCAGCTATGGACAGGGGCGAGAGACCCAGTACTTC	CASSYGQGRETQYF
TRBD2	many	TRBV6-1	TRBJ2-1	TGTGCCAGCAGTCAGACTAGCGGAGCCTACAATGAGCAGTTCTTC	CASSQTSGAYNEQFF
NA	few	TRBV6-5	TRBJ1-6	TGTGCCAGCAGTTACTCGAAACGGATTAATTCACCCCTCCACTTT	CASSYSKRINSPLHF
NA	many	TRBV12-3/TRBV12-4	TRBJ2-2	TGTGCCAGCAGCATTCTTCAGGGTACCGGGGAGCTGTTTTTT	CASSILQGTGELFF
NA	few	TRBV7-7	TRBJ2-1	TGTGCCAGCAGCTTAGGACCGCCCTACAATGAGCAGTTCTTC	CASSLGPPYNEQFF
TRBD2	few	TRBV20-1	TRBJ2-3	TGCAGTGCTATAGGGGCTAGCGGGGGCACAGATACGCAGTATTTT	CSAIGASGGTDTQYF
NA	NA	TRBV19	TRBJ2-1	TGTGCCAGTAACTTACCTGGCCCCTACAATGAGCAGTTCTTC	CASNLPGPYNEQFF
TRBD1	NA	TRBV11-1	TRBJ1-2	TGTGCCAGCAGCTTACCTAATAGCCCCGGGACAGGGGTGAATGGCTACACCTTC	CASSLPNSPGTGVNGYTF
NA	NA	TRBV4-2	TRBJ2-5	TGTGCCAGCAGTCGGGACGGTGGGGAGACCCAGTACTTC	CASSRDGGETQYF
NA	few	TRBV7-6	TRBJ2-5	TGTGCCAGCAGCTTAGCTGTGGGTCGACAAGAGACCCAGTACTTC	CASSLAVGRQETQYF
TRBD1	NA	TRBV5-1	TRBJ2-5	TGCGCCAGCAGCAACAGGGGTAAAGAGACCCAGTACTTC	CASSNRGKETQYF
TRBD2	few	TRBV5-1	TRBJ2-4	TGCGCCAGCAGCTTGGGTTTGGCGGGGGGAGCCAAAAACATTCAGTACTTC	CASSLGLAGGAKNIQYF
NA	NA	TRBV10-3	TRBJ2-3	TGTGCCATCAGTCCCCTGACCGCTTATACGCAGTATTTT	CAISPLTAYTQYF
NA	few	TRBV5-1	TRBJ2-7	TGCGCCAGCAGCCTCAGGGTTTCCTACGAGCAGTACTTC	CASSLRVSYEQYF
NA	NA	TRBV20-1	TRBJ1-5	TGCAGTGCTAGTCACGGGGGCGGCAATCAGCCCCAGCATTTT	CSASHGGGNQPQHF
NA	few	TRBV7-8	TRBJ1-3	TGTGCCAGCAGCTCATGGCCCAAGGGGGAAAAAACTGGAAACACCATATATTTT	CASSSWPKGEKTGNTIYF
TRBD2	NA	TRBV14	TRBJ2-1	TGTGCCAGCAGGAAGAGCGGGGGGTACAATGAGCAGTTCTTC	CASRKSGGYNEQFF
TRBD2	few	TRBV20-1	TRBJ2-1	TGCAGTGCTAGTCTAAGTGGGACTAGATCCCACAATGAGCAGTTCTTC	CSASLSGTRSHNEQFF
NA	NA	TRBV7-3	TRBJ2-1	TGTGCCAGCAGCCCAATACCCGGACTCCTTATTGACAATGAGCAGTTCTTC	CASSPIPGLLIDNEQFF
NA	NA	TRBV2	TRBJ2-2	TGTGCCAGCAGTGAAAGTCGTCTACCGAACACCGGGGAGCTGTTTTTT	CASSESRLPNTGELFF
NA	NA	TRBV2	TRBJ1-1	TGTGCCAGCAGTTCAGGAGAGAACACTGAAGCTTTCTTT	CASSSGENTEAFF
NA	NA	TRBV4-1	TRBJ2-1	TGCGCCAGCAGCCAAGAAACGAGCTTCTCCTACAATGAGCAGTTCTTC	CASSQETSFSYNEQFF
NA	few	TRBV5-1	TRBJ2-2	TGCGCCAGCAGCTTGGCCGCGGGATTGGGTACAAACACCGGGGAGCTGTTTTTT	CASSLAAGLGTNTGELFF
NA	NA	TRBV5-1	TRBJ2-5	TGCGCCAGCAGCTCGAGTATAACCGAGACCCAGTACTTC	CASSSSITETQYF
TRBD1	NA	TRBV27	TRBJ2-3	TGTGCCAGCACCCATCAGGGACAGGGAACAGATACGCAGTATTTT	CASTHQGQGTDTQYF
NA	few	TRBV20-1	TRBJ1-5	TGCAGTGCTAGGATTCCCTACTCCCCTCATAGCAATCAGCCCCAGCATTTT	CSARIPYSPHSNQPQHF
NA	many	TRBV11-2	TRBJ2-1	TGTGCCAGCAGCTTAGAACGGGGGCCCTACAATGAGCAGTTCTTC	CASSLERGPYNEQFF
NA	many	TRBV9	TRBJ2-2	TGTGCCAGCAGCGTATGGGGGACGAACACCGGGGAGCTGTTTTTT	CASSVWGTNTGELFF
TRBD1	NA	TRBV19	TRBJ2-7	TGTGCCAGTAGTATAGCGGCCAGGGGGCCGTACGAGCAGTACTTC	CASSIAARGPYEQYF
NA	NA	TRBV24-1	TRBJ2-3	TGTGCCACCAGTGATTTCACAGATACGCAGTATTTT	CATSDFTDTQYF
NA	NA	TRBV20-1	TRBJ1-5	TGCAGTGCTAGAGAGGGCGAAAATAGCAATCAGCCCCAGCATTTT	CSAREGENSNQPQHF
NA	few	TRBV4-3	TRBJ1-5	TGCGCCAGCAGCCAAGGGGTCGGGGATCAGCCCCAGCATTTT	CASSQGVGDQPQHF
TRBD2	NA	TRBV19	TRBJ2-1	TGTGCCAGTAGTATGGGGCTAAGGGCTAGCGGGGGCTACAATGAGCAGTTCTTC	CASSMGLRASGGYNEQFF
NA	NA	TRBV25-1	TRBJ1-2	TGTGCCAGCAGCAGGGAAGGGCGCTACACCTTC	CASSREGRYTF
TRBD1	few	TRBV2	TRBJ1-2	TGTGCCAGCAGTGCCTCTAGGACAGGGGGTGACTATGGCTACACCTTC	CASSASRTGGDYGYTF
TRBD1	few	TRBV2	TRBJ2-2	TGTGCCAGCAGTCGGGACAGGGGAATCGGGGAGCTGTTTTTT	CASSRDRGIGELFF
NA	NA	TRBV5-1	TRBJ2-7	TGCGCCAGCAGCTTACCGGGACCGAAGAGCTCCTACGAGCAGTACTTC	CASSLPGPKSSYEQYF
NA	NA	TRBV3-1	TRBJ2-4	TGTGCCAGCAGCCAACGGGGGGCGGGGAACATTCAGTACTTC	CASSQRGAGNIQYF
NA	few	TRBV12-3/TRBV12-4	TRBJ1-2	TGTGCCAGCAGTCAGGACCCCTATGGCTACACCTTC	CASSQDPYGYTF
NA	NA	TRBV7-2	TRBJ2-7	TGTGCCAGCAGCTTACACTTACCGGGGTACGAGCAGTACTTC	CASSLHLPGYEQYF
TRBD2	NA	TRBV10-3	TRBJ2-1	TGTGCCATCAGTGAGAGGAGGACTAGCGGGGGGCTCGGTGGCAATGAGCAGTTCTTC	CAISERRTSGGLGGNEQFF
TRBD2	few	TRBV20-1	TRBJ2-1	TGCAGTGCTAGAAAGCGGGACTACAATGAGCAGTTCTTC	CSARKRDYNEQFF
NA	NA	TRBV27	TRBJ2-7	TGTGCCAGCAGTTTTCAGGGCCTTATCTCCTACGAGCAGTACTTC	CASSFQGLISYEQYF
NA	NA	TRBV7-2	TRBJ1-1	TGTGCCAGCAGCTTAGTAGCAGGCAAAAACACTGAAGCTTTCTTT	CASSLVAGKNTEAFF
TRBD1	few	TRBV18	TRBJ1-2	TGTGCCAGCTCACCAGGAGGACAGGGTGCGGGCTACACCTTC	CASSPGGQGAGYTF
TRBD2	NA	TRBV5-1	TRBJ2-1	TGCGCCAGCAGCTTCACCAGCGGGGGGGTCCATGAGCAGTTCTTC	CASSFTSGGVHEQFF
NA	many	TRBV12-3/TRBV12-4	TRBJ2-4	TGTGCCAGCAGTGAGGCCGAGGGAGCCAAAAACATTCAGTACTTC	CASSEAEGAKNIQYF